Following are 30 T cell receptor beta chains from one sample sequenced in a study of T cell responses to AZD1222 COVID-19 vaccine. Here immunoSEQ multiplex PCR was the method, and the copy in TCRdb shows in-frame clones only, minus some. The sample shows about 56,000 clones, around 85% of them seen only once. This sample comprised peripheral blood, obtained on day 0 of AZD1222 vaccination. These receptors all come from an adult in good health.

This clone was found a few times. The chain has TRBV2 and TRBJ1-6, with D unclear. CDR3 length: 12 amino acids. Trimming pared 4 bases from V and 10 bases from J, leaving 8 bases between. Germline loops: CDR1 SNHLY, CDR2 FYNNEI. CDR3 sequence (DNA): TGTGCCAGCAGTGGGACGAAGTCACCCCTCCACTTT. Amino acids: CASSGTKSPLHF.

This clone was recorded a few times. This chain links TRBV6-5 with TRBJ1-5, with D uncertain. V shed 8 bases and J shed 0 bases, with 8 bases lying between them. Germline assignment: CDR1 MNHEY and CDR2 SVGAGI. This CDR3 is built from 13 residues. CDR3: CASGDNSNQPQHF. The CDR3 nucleotides are TGTGCCAGCGGGGATAATAGCAATCAGCCCCAGCATTTT.

The chain is built from TRBV7-2 and TRBJ2-5, with a tentative D call TRBD1 (5 bases). Germline CDR1 and CDR2: SGHTA and FQGNSA. The CDR3 totals 14 residues. Trimming left V 2 bases short and J 4 bases short, with 11 bases between. This chain's CDR3 is CASSLQAGRETQYF. CDR3 nucleotide sequence: TGTGCCAGCAGCTTACAGGCAGGGCGAGAGACCCAGTACTTC.

The genes are TRBV3-1 (or the pseudogene TRBV3-2) and TRBJ2-3; 15 bases match TRBD2. The germline V gene encodes CDR1 LGHDT and CDR2 YNNKEL (reference sequence). With 5 bases clipped from V and 11 bases from J, the junction kept 8 bases outside the gene matches. The CDR3 extends over 15 amino acids. Here the CDR3 reads CASSKGLAGGRGQYF. CDR3 bases: TGTGCCAGCAGCAAGGGACTAGCGGGGGGCCGGGGGCAGTATTTT.

J is TRBJ2-2 and V is TRBV19, with D possibly being TRBD2 (5 bases). CDR1 and CDR2 (germline): LNHDA, SQIVND (reference sequence). This CDR3 is built from 14 residues. V lost 7 bases and J lost 7, with 16 bases in between. The CDR3 sequence is CASTSGPRGGELFF. The CDR3 DNA sequence: TGTGCCAGTACCTCCGGGCCCCGGGGCGGGGAGCTGTTTTTT.

The rearrangement joins TRBV3-1 (or the pseudogene TRBV3-2) to TRBJ1-2; D is perhaps TRBD1 (5 bases). The germline CDR1 and CDR2 sequences are LGHDT and YNNKEL (reference sequence). The CDR3 runs to 14 residues. The ends were cut back, 3 bases at V and 4 bases at J, with 12 bases in the middle. CDR3 nucleotide sequence: TGTGCCAGCAGCCAGTTCAGGGCCTCCTATGGCTACACCTTC. It specifies CASSQFRASYGYTF.

This clone was picked up one time. V and J are TRBV10-3 and TRBJ2-5; tentatively, D is TRBD2 (5 bases). Germline CDR1 ENHRY, CDR2 SYGVKD. CDR3 length: 14 amino acids. The V gene lost 2 bases and the J gene lost 3 bases, with 10 bases spanning the gap. CDR3 sequence: CAISEENGKETQYF. CDR3 DNA: TGTGCCATCAGTGAGGAAAACGGGAAAGAGACCCAGTACTTC.

The chain has TRBV10-3 and TRBJ1-4, with D possibly being TRBD1 (5 bases). Trimming stripped 6 bases from V and 8 bases from J, with 13 bases between. The CDR3 has 13 amino acids. Germline loops: CDR1 ENHRY, CDR2 SYGVKD. CDR3 protein: CAIRPADSEKLFF. CDR3 nucleotides: TGTGCCATCAGGCCGGCTGACAGCGAAAAACTGTTTTTT.

Only one count was recorded for this clone. V usage is TRBV27 and J usage is TRBJ1-5, with unresolved D. Germline-derived CDR1 and CDR2 are MNHEY and SMNVEV (reference sequence). V shed 2 bases and J shed 4 bases, with 15 bases lying between them. This CDR3 is built from 16 residues. Here the CDR3 DNA reads TGTGCCAGCAGTTTAAGCATCCCCAGAGGGAATCAGCCCCAGCATTTT. It codes for CASSLSIPRGNQPQHF.

The rearrangement joins TRBV18 to TRBJ1-1, with 10 positions matching TRBD1. This CDR3 is built from 17 residues. From germline, CDR1 is KGHSH and CDR2 LQKENI. V shed 3 bases, J shed 4 bases, and the junction held 11 bases outside the gene matches. Here the CDR3 reads CASSPTWLRDRGTEAFF. CDR3 bases: TGTGCCAGCTCACCTACCTGGCTGAGGGACAGGGGCACTGAAGCTTTCTTT. The variable domain in full, completed from reference TRBV18 and TRBJ1-1, reads NAGVMQNPRHLVRRRGQEARLRCSPMKGHSHVYWYRQLPEEGLKFMVYLQKENIIDESGMPKERFSAEFPKEGPSILRIQQVVRGDSAAYFCASSPTWLRDRGTEAFFGQGTRLTVV.

This sequence joins TRBV3-1 (or the pseudogene TRBV3-2) and TRBJ1-4; D not resolved. The CDR3 spans 14 residues. V was trimmed by 2 bases and J by 8 bases, leaving 12 bases between them. Germline V gene lookup returns CDR1 LGHDT and CDR2 YNNKEL (reference sequence). The CDR3 loop reads CASSQREGGEKLFF. As DNA, the CDR3 is TGTGCCAGCAGCCAAAGGGAGGGAGGAGAAAAACTGTTTTTT.

This clone was recorded a few times. The chain joins TRBV28 to TRBJ1-1; D not resolved. This CDR3 region has 11 residues. Germline CDR1 MDHEN, CDR2 SYDVKM. Trimming left V 2 bases short and J 11 bases short, with 9 bases between. The DNA of the CDR3 is TGTGCCAGCAGTTTAACCCGACGGGCTTTCTTT. Translation gives CASSLTRRAFF.

The chain carries TRBV30 and TRBJ1-1; D might be TRBD1 (6 bases). V lost 3 bases and J 2 bases, leaving 22 bases between the germline ends. The CDR3 is 17 amino acids. Germline V CDR1 and CDR2: GTSNPN, SVGIG (reference sequence). CDR3 amino acids: CAWRGGTGRSFNTEAFF. The CDR3 region has the DNA TGTGCCTGGAGGGGGGGTACAGGGAGGTCATTTAACACTGAAGCTTTCTTT.

The chain is built from TRBV5-5 and TRBJ2-7, with TRBD1 identical over 7 bases. V dropped 2 bases and J dropped 0; count of bases not matched to a gene: 5. Looked up from germline, CDR1 is SGHKS and CDR2 is YYEKEE (reference sequence). The CDR3 contains 15 residues. The CDR3 DNA is TGTGCCAGCAGCTTAACAGGGGACACCTCCTACGAGCAGTACTTC. Translation gives CASSLTGDTSYEQYF.

This rearrangement joins TRBV19 to TRBJ2-7; a possible D gene is TRBD1 (6 bases). This CDR3 comprises 14 residues. The V and J ends lost 9 bases and 4 bases respectively, with 19 bases between them. Germline lookup yields CDR1 LNHDA and CDR2 SQIVND (reference sequence). The CDR3 loop is CASSEAGAGYEQYF. As DNA, the CDR3 is TGTGCCAGCTCAGAGGCAGGGGCTGGGTACGAGCAGTACTTC.

The J gene is TRBJ1-2, the V gene TRBV20-1, with 8 bases that match TRBD1. Germline V CDR1 and CDR2: DFQATT, SNEGSKA (reference sequence). There are 13 residues in the CDR3. Trimming took 3 bases from V and 6 from J; bases not matched to a gene: 6. The CDR3 here is CSASSRTGHGYTF. In nucleotides, the CDR3 is TGCAGTGCTAGTTCCCGGACAGGGCATGGCTACACCTTC.

This clone has a handful of counts. An end of the junction differs from the germline gene, which may be a read error. Within the sample, other DNA sequences also encode this same CDR3. The V and J genes are TRBV24-1 and TRBJ2-2, with D perhaps being TRBD1 or TRBD2 (5 bases each). CDR1 and CDR2 from the germline V gene are KGHDR and SFDVKD. The CDR3 is 16 amino acids. The CDR3 DNA sequence: TGTGCCCCCAGTGCCCCCGGGACCGGGACGACCGGGGAGCTGTTTTTT. Translating it yields CAPSAPGTGTTGELFF.

The chain has TRBV13 and TRBJ2-7; 10 nucleotides match TRBD1. Germline loops: CDR1 PRHDT, CDR2 FYEKMQ (reference sequence). This CDR3 is 15 amino acids long. V lost 3 bases to trimming and J lost 7 bases; unmatched junction nucleotides: 9. The CDR3 sequence is CASSFRDRGLEEQYF. CDR3 nucleotides: TGTGCCAGCAGCTTTCGGGACAGGGGCCTAGAGGAGCAGTACTTC.

V is TRBV6-1 and J is TRBJ1-1; 12 bases map to TRBD1. Germline CDR1 is MNHNS and CDR2 is SASEGT. The CDR3 is 16 residues long. The ends lost 2 bases at V and 8 bases at J; junction bases unmatched: 9. The CDR3 DNA is TGTGCCAGCAGTGAAATTTGGGGGACAGGGGGCGAGGAAGCTTTCTTT. It is translated as CASSEIWGTGGEEAFF.

The V gene is TRBV24-1, the J gene TRBJ1-5, with TRBD1 as a possible D gene (5 bases). Trimming cost V 0 bases and J 9 bases, with 5 bases left between them. Germline-derived CDR1 and CDR2 are KGHDR and SFDVKD. The CDR3 is made up of 12 amino acids. For the CDR3, the DNA is TGTGCCACCAGTGATTTGGGGGGGCCCCAGCATTTT. It specifies CATSDLGGPQHF.

The chain uses TRBV11-3 and TRBJ2-2; D is perhaps TRBD1 (6 bases). The V end lost 5 bases, the J end lost 8 bases, and 6 bases lay between the germline ends. There are 11 residues in the CDR3. CDR1 SGHNT and CDR2 YENEEA come from the germline V gene. The CDR3 region is CASSQGGELFF. The CDR3 DNA reads as TGTGCCAGCAGCCAGGGGGGGGAGCTGTTTTTT. The variable domain in full, with the rest retrieved from reference TRBV11-3 and TRBJ2-2, is EAGVVQSPRYKIIEKKQPVAFWCNPISGHNTLYWYLQNLGQGPELLIRYENEEAVDDSQLPKDRFSAERLKGVDSTLKIQPAELGDSAVYLCASSQGGELFFGEGSRLTVL.

The chain carries TRBV5-4 and TRBJ1-2; no firm D call. Germline V lookup: CDR1 SGHNT, CDR2 YYREEE (reference sequence). CDR3 length: 16 amino acids. The V gene lost 3 bases and the J gene lost 1 base, with 16 bases spanning the gap. This chain's CDR3 is CASSSRGMTGNYGYTF. The CDR3 DNA reads TGTGCCAGCAGCTCCCGTGGGATGACGGGTAACTATGGCTACACCTTC.

V usage is TRBV19 and J usage is TRBJ2-5; D is ambiguous. Germline V gene sequence: CDR1 LNHDA, CDR2 SQIVND (reference sequence). The V end lost 5 bases, the J end lost 9 bases, and 19 bases lay between the germline ends. There are 14 residues in the CDR3. CDR3 protein: CASSLGSTKSAQYF. The CDR3 bases are TGTGCCAGTAGTCTGGGCAGCACTAAGAGCGCCCAGTACTTC.

This chain connects TRBV11-2 to TRBJ1-1, with D possibly TRBD1 on 5 matching bases. Germline V lookup: CDR1 SGHAT, CDR2 FQNNGV. The CDR3 length is 13 residues. V lost 5 bases and J lost 5, with 12 bases in between. The CDR3, as DNA: TGTGCCAGCAGCCAGGTGAGGGGTACTGAAGCTTTCTTT. This translates into CASSQVRGTEAFF.

This chain's CDR3 is CASSPIRQRFGELFF. The CDR3 DNA sequence: TGTGCCAGCAGCCCAATACGCCAGAGGTTCGGGGAGCTGTTTTTT. The rearrangement uses TRBV7-6 and TRBJ2-2; D ambiguous. V lost 5 bases to trimming and J lost 7 bases, with 17 bases between them. Germline V lookup: CDR1 SGHVS, CDR2 FNYEAQ. There are 15 residues in the CDR3. Drawing the rest from reference TRBV7-6 and TRBJ2-2, the complete variable domain is GAGVSQSPRYKVTKRGQDVALRCDPISGHVSLYWYRQALGQGPEFLTYFNYEAQQDKSGLPNDRFSAERPEGSISTLTIQRTEQRDSAMYRCASSPIRQRFGELFFGEGSRLTVL.

The chain recombines TRBV9 with TRBJ2-3; D unresolved. This CDR3 spans 16 amino acids. Germline V lookup: CDR1 SGDLS, CDR2 YYNGEE. V shed 3 bases and J shed 0 bases, with 14 bases lying between them. The CDR3 protein is CASSGPRAESTDTQYF. The DNA of the CDR3 is TGTGCCAGCAGCGGACCAAGAGCCGAAAGCACAGATACGCAGTATTTT.

The V call is TRBV21-1, the J call TRBJ2-2; no DNA check was done on the table's D call, TRBD2. TRBV21-1 is a pseudogene. The CDR3 covers 15 residues. CDR3 protein: CASSLNREGTGELFF. The CDR3 DNA sequence: TGTGCCAGCAGCCTAAACAGGGAGGGCACCGGGGAGCTGTTTTTT.

The V and J genes are TRBV6-2 or TRBV6-3 and TRBJ2-7; 8 bases align to TRBD2. The CDR3 is 14 residues long. Trimming removed 4 bases from V and 4 bases from J; junction bases left unmatched: 6. Germline values: CDR1 MNHEY, CDR2 SVGEGT. The CDR3 sequence: CASSFSGDIYEQYF. The CDR3 bases are TGTGCCAGCAGTTTTAGCGGGGATATTTACGAGCAGTACTTC.

This chain links TRBV10-1 with TRBJ2-1, with a tentative D call TRBD2 (6 bases). The CDR3 spans 12 residues. Trimming removed 6 bases from V and 9 bases from J, with 12 bases in between. Per the germline V gene, CDR1 is WNHNN and CDR2 is SYGVQD (reference sequence). The CDR3 DNA follows: TGCGCCAGCAGCTCCCCGGGGGTTGAGCAGTTCTTC. Translating gives CASSSPGVEQFF.

The V call is TRBV13, the J call TRBJ1-3; 7 positions match TRBD1. Germline loops: CDR1 PRHDT, CDR2 FYEKMQ (reference sequence). The CDR3 length is 16 residues. J gave up 2 bases and V 5 bases, and 9 bases lay outside the gene matches. In DNA form, the CDR3 reads TGTGCCAGCAGCCTGAGACAGGGAACTGCTGGAAACACCATATATTTT. This translates into CASSLRQGTAGNTIYF.